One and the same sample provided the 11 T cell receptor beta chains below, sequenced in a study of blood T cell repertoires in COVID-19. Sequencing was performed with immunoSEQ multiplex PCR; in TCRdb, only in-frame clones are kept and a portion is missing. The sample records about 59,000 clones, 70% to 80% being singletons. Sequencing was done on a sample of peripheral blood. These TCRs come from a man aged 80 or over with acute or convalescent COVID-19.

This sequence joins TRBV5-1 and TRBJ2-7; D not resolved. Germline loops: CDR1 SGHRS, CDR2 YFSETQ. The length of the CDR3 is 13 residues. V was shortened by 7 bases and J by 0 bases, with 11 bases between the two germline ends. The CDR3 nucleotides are TGCGCCAGCCGTTTTGCGTCCTCCTACGAGCAGTACTTC. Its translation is CASRFASSYEQYF.

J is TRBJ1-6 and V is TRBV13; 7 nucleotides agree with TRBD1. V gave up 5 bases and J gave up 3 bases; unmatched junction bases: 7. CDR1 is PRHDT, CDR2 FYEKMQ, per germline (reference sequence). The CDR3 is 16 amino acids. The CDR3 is CASSARDSLYNSPLHF. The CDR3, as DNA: TGTGCCAGCAGCGCGAGGGACAGCCTCTATAATTCACCCCTCCACTTT.

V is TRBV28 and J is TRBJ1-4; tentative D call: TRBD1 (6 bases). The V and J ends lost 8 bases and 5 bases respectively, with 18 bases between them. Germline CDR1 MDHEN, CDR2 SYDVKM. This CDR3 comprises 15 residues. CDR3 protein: CASRKSAGENEKLFF. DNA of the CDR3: TGTGCCAGCCGAAAGTCCGCAGGGGAGAATGAAAAACTGTTTTTT.

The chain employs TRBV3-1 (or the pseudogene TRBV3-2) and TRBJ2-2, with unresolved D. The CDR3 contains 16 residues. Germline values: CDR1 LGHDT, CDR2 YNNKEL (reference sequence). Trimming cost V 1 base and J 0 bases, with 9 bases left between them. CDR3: CASSQARLTNTGELFF. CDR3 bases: TGTGCCAGCAGCCAAGCCAGACTGACGAACACCGGGGAGCTGTTTTTT.

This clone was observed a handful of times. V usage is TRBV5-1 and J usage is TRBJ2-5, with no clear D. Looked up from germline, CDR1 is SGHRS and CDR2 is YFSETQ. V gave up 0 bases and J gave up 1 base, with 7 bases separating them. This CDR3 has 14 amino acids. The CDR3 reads CASSLGSRQETQYF. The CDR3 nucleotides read TGCGCCAGCAGCTTGGGAAGCCGCCAAGAGACCCAGTACTTC.

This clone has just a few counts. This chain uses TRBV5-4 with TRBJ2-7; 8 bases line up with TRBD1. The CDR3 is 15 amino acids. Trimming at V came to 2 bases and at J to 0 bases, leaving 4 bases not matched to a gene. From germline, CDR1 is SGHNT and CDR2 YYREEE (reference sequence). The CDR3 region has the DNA TGTGCCAGCAGCTTTGGGACAGGAAGCTCCTACGAGCAGTACTTC. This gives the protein CASSFGTGSSYEQYF.

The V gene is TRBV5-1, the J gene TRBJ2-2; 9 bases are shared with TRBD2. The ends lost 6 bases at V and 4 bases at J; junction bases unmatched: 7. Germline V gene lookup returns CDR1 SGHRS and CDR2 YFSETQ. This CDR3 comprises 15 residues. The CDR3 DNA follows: TGCGCCAGCAAACTAGCGGGCGCGCGCACCGGGGAGCTGTTTTTT. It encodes CASKLAGARTGELFF.

Here the CDR3 reads CASSQGDSANTGELFF. In DNA, the CDR3 is TGTGCCAGCAGCCAGGGGGACTCCGCGAACACCGGGGAGCTGTTTTTT. V and J are TRBV7-9 and TRBJ2-2; TRBD1 is a possible D gene (7 bases). The CDR3 spans 16 residues. Trimming pared 5 bases from V and 0 bases from J, leaving 13 bases between. Germline CDR1 SEHNR, CDR2 FQNEAQ (reference sequence).

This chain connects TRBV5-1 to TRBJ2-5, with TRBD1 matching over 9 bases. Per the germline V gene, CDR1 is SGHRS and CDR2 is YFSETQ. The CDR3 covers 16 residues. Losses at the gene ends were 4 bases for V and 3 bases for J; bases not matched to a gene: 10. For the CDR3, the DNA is TGCGCCAGCAGCCCCAGGGACAGGGCGACGGAAGAGACCCAGTACTTC. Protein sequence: CASSPRDRATEETQYF.

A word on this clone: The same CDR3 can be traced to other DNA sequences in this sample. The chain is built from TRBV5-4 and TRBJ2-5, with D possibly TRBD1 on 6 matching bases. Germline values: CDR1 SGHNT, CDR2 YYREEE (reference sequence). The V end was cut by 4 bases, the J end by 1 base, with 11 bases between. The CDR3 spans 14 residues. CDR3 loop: CASSPGGSQETQYF. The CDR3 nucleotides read TGTGCCAGCAGCCCTGGGGGCAGCCAAGAGACCCAGTACTTC.

The CDR3 coding sequence is TGTGCCAGCAGTTACTTGACGACTAGCCCCGGGGGAGAGCAGTACTTC. Protein sequence: CASSYLTTSPGGEQYF. This chain uses TRBV6-6 with TRBJ2-7; TRBD2 matches at 7 bases. V lost 1 base, J lost 7 bases, and 13 bases stayed unmatched. The CDR3 is made up of 16 amino acids. Germline V gene data show CDR1 as MNHNY and CDR2 as SVGAGI (reference sequence).